Shown below are 23 T cell receptor beta chains from a single sample sequenced in a study of vaccination and CD4 T cells after COVID-19. Cultured CD4+ T cell DNA underwent sequencing with the Oncomine TCR Beta short-read assay. In TCRdb, the PCR reads were re-called with MiXCR into one record per CDR3 protein. The table lists 9,700 or so distinct CDR3 sequences, approximately 35% of them singletons. Which antigens these TCRs recognize remains unknown. Treatment specified: approximately 10-day PBMC culture with coronavirus spike peptide pools or control peptides (ViraFEST assay). From the unexposed donor, CD4+ T cells were collected ahead of the COVID-19 pandemic (2011-2018). The specimen was CD4+ T cells from blood, cultured in vitro. The receptors originated from a human donor in good health.

The chain uses TRBV20-1 and TRBJ2-1; 13 bases are a match to TRBD2. After removal of 5 bases from V and 6 bases from J, the junction contained 4 bases not matched to a gene. The length of the CDR3 is 14 residues. Germline CDR1 is DFQATT and CDR2 is SNEGSKA (reference sequence). CDR3 in amino acids: CSAGGTSGVNEQFF. CDR3 nucleotide sequence: TGCAGTGCTGGCGGGACTAGCGGGGTCAATGAGCAGTTCTTC.

This clonotype counts as medium-sized (0.01 to 0.1%). The chain joins TRBV20-1 to TRBJ1-5; D is uncertain. Germline V gives CDR1 DFQATT, CDR2 SNEGSKA (reference sequence). The CDR3 extends over 14 amino acids. Trimming took 3 bases from V and 6 from J, leaving 15 bases between them. The CDR3 DNA sequence: TGCAGTGCTAGTAAATCAGCCAACCTTCAGCCCCAGCATTTT. This sequence encodes CSASKSANLQPQHF.

This rearrangement joins TRBV10-1 to TRBJ2-5, with 15 bases that match TRBD2. The length of the CDR3 is 16 residues. CDR1 WNHNN and CDR2 SYGVQD come from the germline V gene (reference sequence). V was clipped by 5 bases and J by 2 bases; unmatched bases: 3. The CDR3 loop is CASSTGLAGGQETQYF. The DNA for the CDR3 is TGCGCCAGCAGTACGGGACTAGCGGGGGGACAAGAGACCCAGTACTTC.

V and J are TRBV10-3 and TRBJ2-2; D not resolved. V dropped 2 bases and J dropped 1 base, with 8 bases sitting between them. The germline gives CDR1 ENHRY, CDR2 SYGVKD. The CDR3 runs to 15 residues. CDR3 DNA: TGTGCCATCAGTGAGATCACGGTGAACACCGGGGAGCTGTTTTTT. Translation: CAISEITVNTGELFF.

The rearrangement uses TRBV7-2 and TRBJ2-1; 12 bases fit TRBD1. There are 15 residues in the CDR3. Per the germline V gene, CDR1 is SGHTA and CDR2 is FQGNSA. The V segment lost 3 bases and the J segment 9 bases; nucleotides outside the gene matches: 6. For the CDR3, the DNA is TGTGCCAGCAGCTTCCGGGACAGGGGGCTTAGTGAGCAGTTCTTC. It codes for CASSFRDRGLSEQFF. Together with reference TRBV7-2 and TRBJ2-1, the CDR3 gives the full variable domain: GAGVSQSPSNKVTEKGKDVELRCDPISGHTALYWYRQSLGQGLEFLIYFQGNSAPDKSGLPSDRFSAERTGGSVSTLTIQRTQQEDSAVYLCASSFRDRGLSEQFFGPGTRLTVL.

The chain couples TRBV6-1 to TRBJ1-1, with D possibly TRBD1 on 6 matching bases. The CDR3 runs 14 residues. Germline V gene data show CDR1 as MNHNS and CDR2 as SASEGT. Trimming pared 2 bases from V and 1 base from J, leaving 8 bases between. The CDR3 region is CASSEQGRNTEAFF. The CDR3 nucleotides are TGTGCCAGCAGTGAACAGGGGAGGAACACTGAAGCTTTCTTT.

The rearrangement joins TRBV11-2 to TRBJ2-5; 10 nucleotides align to TRBD1. The junction had 7 bases not matched to a gene; V was cut back by 2 bases and J by 7 bases. The CDR3 spans 15 residues. Germline assignment: CDR1 SGHAT and CDR2 FQNNGV. The CDR3 reads CASSLLGTGVRTQYF. CDR3 nucleotides: TGTGCCAGCAGCTTATTGGGGACAGGGGTACGGACCCAGTACTTC.

This clonotype was counted only a few times. CDR3 sequence: CASSLERPWNTEAFF. The DNA for the CDR3 is TGTGCCAGCAGTTTAGAGCGACCCTGGAACACTGAAGCTTTCTTT. The chain uses TRBV27 and TRBJ1-1, with D uncertain. Germline values: CDR1 MNHEY, CDR2 SMNVEV (reference sequence). V gave up 2 bases and J gave up 1 base, with 11 bases separating them. This CDR3 is 15 amino acids long.

V and J are TRBV6-5 and TRBJ1-5; D is unclear. This CDR3 region has 14 residues. Germline V gene data show CDR1 as MNHEY and CDR2 as SVGAGI. Trimming shortened V by 0 bases and J by 6 bases, and 9 bases separated the two germline ends. CDR3 DNA sequence: TGTGCCAGCAGTTACTCGGGTGGCTCTCAGCCCCAGCATTTT. It is translated as CASSYSGGSQPQHF.

This chain connects TRBV21-1 to TRBJ1-1; the table names TRBD1, a call not compared with the DNA. TRBV21-1 is a pseudogene segment. The length of the CDR3 is 15 residues. CDR3 protein: CASNSPRTGCTEAFF. CDR3 sequence (DNA): TGTGCCAGCAACTCCCCTAGGACAGGGTGCACTGAAGCTTTCTTT.

V is TRBV20-1 and J is TRBJ2-3; 8 nucleotides line up with TRBD2. CDR1 is DFQATT and CDR2 is SNEGSKA in the germline V gene (reference sequence). With V trimmed by 4 bases and J by 2 bases, 14 bases remained unmatched. The CDR3 has 17 amino acids. The chain's CDR3 is CSAKPLWRGANTDTQYF. CDR3 sequence (DNA): TGCAGTGCTAAGCCCCTGTGGCGGGGGGCTAACACAGATACGCAGTATTTT.

Comment on this clonotype: This is likely a read error, given that the CDR3 carries no conserved phenylalanine or tryptophan at its end. The rearrangement joins TRBV15 to TRBJ2-2; D is possibly TRBD1 (5 bases). V gave up 0 bases and J gave up 6 bases, with 11 bases separating them. CDR3 length equals 15 residues. Germline V gene lookup returns CDR1 LNHNV and CDR2 YYDKDF (reference sequence). CDR3 coding DNA: TGTGCCACCAGCAGAGATCTGGGGCAGGCCGGGGAGCTGTTTTCT. Translating gives CATSRDLGQAGELFS.

V usage is TRBV30 and J usage is TRBJ2-3; 8 bases match TRBD2. Germline V gene lookup returns CDR1 GTSNPN and CDR2 SVGIG (reference sequence). This CDR3 has 14 amino acids. V was pared by 3 bases and J by 5 bases, with 7 bases of the junction left unmatched. CDR3 in amino acids: CAWRRVGGEDTQYF. The CDR3 DNA follows: TGTGCCTGGAGGAGGGTCGGGGGGGAAGATACGCAGTATTTT.

The rearrangement links TRBV6-1 to TRBJ2-6; tentatively, D is TRBD1 or TRBD2 (5 bases each). Between the trimmed V and J ends, which lost 3 bases and 3 bases, there was a span of 9 bases. The CDR3 extends over 15 amino acids. Germline CDR1 reads MNHNS; CDR2 reads SASEGT. This CDR3 is CASSDEGYGANVLTF. DNA for the CDR3: TGTGCCAGCAGTGACGAGGGGTATGGGGCCAACGTCCTGACTTTC.

This clonotype was seen a handful of times. This chain uses TRBV6-2 or TRBV6-3 with TRBJ1-1; 8 nucleotides align to TRBD1. The germline CDR1 and CDR2 sequences are MNHEY and SVGEGT. The length of the CDR3 is 15 residues. J gave up 3 bases and V 7 bases, and 10 bases lay outside the gene matches. The CDR3 spells CASTKNSGGHTEAFF. Written as DNA, the CDR3 is TGTGCCAGCACCAAAAATTCAGGGGGCCACACTGAAGCTTTCTTT.

This clonotype turned up a few times. The chain joins TRBV11-1 to TRBJ1-1; possible D gene TRBD1, 6 bases. Germline CDR1 reads SGHAT; CDR2 reads FQDESV (reference sequence). This CDR3 is built from 15 residues. V lost 3 bases, J lost 6 bases, and 17 bases lay in between. CDR3 sequence (DNA): TGTGCCAGCAGCTTTGAGGGGGAGGTTCAGTCTGAAGCTTTCTTT. It is translated as CASSFEGEVQSEAFF. Together with reference TRBV11-1 and TRBJ1-1, the CDR3 gives the full variable domain: EAEVAQSPRYKITEKSQAVAFWCDPISGHATLYWYRQILGQGPELLVQFQDESVVDDSQLPKDRFSAERLKGVDSTLKIQPAELGDSAMYLCASSFEGEVQSEAFFGQGTRLTVV.

The chain recombines TRBV25-1 with TRBJ1-2, with D perhaps TRBD1 (6 bases). The CDR3 runs 15 residues. Germline CDR1 is MGHDK and CDR2 is SYGVNS. With 1 base removed from V and 8 bases from J, the gap between germline ends came to 17 bases. The CDR3 DNA follows: TGTGCCAGCAGTGAATCTATAGGGGGAAGAGGCGGCTACACCTTC. Translating it yields CASSESIGGRGGYTF.

This clonotype was counted a few times. The chain recombines TRBV19 with TRBJ2-1; TRBD2 is a possible D gene (5 bases). CDR1 is LNHDA and CDR2 is SQIVND in the germline V gene (reference sequence). V gave up 0 bases and J gave up 10 bases, with 7 bases separating them. The CDR3 totals 12 residues. The CDR3 spells CASSIELDEQFF. The CDR3 region has the DNA TGTGCCAGTAGTATAGAACTAGACGAGCAGTTCTTC. Combining the CDR3 with reference TRBV19 and TRBJ2-1 gives the whole variable domain DGGITQSPKYLFRKEGQNVTLSCEQNLNHDAMYWYRQDPGQGLRLIYYSQIVNDFQKGDIAEGYSVSREKKESFPLTVTSAQKNPTAFYLCASSIELDEQFFGPGTRLTVL.

This clonotype was found once. At one end, the junction sequence differs from germline, possibly due to a read error. The V gene is TRBV15, the J gene TRBJ1-5; 8 bases are a match to TRBD1. The CDR3 consists of 15 residues. CDR1 and CDR2 from the germline V gene are LNHNV and YYDKDF (reference sequence). The CDR3 DNA is TGTGCCGCCAGCAGTACCAGACAGGGGAATCAGCCCCAGCATTTT. Protein sequence: CAASSTRQGNQPQHF.

This clonotype was found a few times. The genes are TRBV11-2 and TRBJ2-5, with 10 nucleotides matching TRBD2. Losses at the gene ends were 1 base for V and 6 bases for J; bases not matched to a gene: 8. CDR3 size: 16 residues. Germline V gene data show CDR1 as SGHAT and CDR2 as FQNNGV. CDR3 DNA: TGTGCCAGCAGCTTAGGAGGAGCGGGGGGGGTAAAGACCCAGTACTTC. This encodes CASSLGGAGGVKTQYF.

This clonotype was recorded only once. The CDR3 is CACLRDRNSPLHF. DNA for the CDR3: TGTGCCTGCCTCAGGGACCGAAATTCACCCCTCCACTTT. The V call is TRBV30, the J call TRBJ1-6; weak D call: TRBD1 (5 bases). Between the trimmed V and J ends, which lost 6 bases and 7 bases, there was a span of 13 bases. The CDR3 is made up of 13 amino acids. Germline V gene lookup returns CDR1 GTSNPN and CDR2 SVGIG (reference sequence).

The V gene is TRBV20-1, the J gene TRBJ1-5; D gene ambiguous. Germline lookup yields CDR1 DFQATT and CDR2 SNEGSKA (reference sequence). V was shortened by 1 base and J by 6 bases, with 7 bases between the two germline ends. This CDR3 is built from 12 residues. CDR3 in amino acids: CSARGWAQPQHF. For the CDR3, the DNA is TGCAGTGCTAGAGGATGGGCTCAGCCCCAGCATTTT.

V usage is TRBV27 and J usage is TRBJ1-2; TRBD1 aligns across 7 bases. There are 15 residues in the CDR3. Unmatched junction bases numbered 7, after V lost 3 bases and J lost 3 bases. Germline assignment: CDR1 MNHEY and CDR2 SMNVEV (reference sequence). The CDR3: CASSFSRGSHYGYTF. The CDR3 bases are TGTGCCAGCAGTTTTAGCAGGGGGTCTCACTATGGCTACACCTTC.